The rows below give T cell receptor beta chains drawn from one sample of a study of shared clonotypes between healthy human individuals. Some clones are missing from TCRdb's copy, which holds only in-frame ones; the method was immunoSEQ multiplex PCR. The repertoire includes 2 million to 2.5 million clones, under 95% of them detected once, and 0.3% to 0.4% sits in the top ten. The sequencing sample was made of naive CD4+ T cells from PBMCs. The receptors were sampled from a man aged 18 to 29 in good health. Some clones in this sample may be carry-over from other donors' samples. CDR3s include the opening cysteine and the closing phenylalanine or tryptophan. D genes are given only for firm matches. The size entry is marked missing in some rows and otherwise reads once, few, many or a size class.

J | V | size | D | DNA | CDR3
TRBJ2-7 | TRBV5-1 | - | - | TGCGCCAGCAGCTTGGAATCTTACGAGCAGTACTTC | CASSLESYEQYF
TRBJ2-1 | TRBV6-1 | - | - | TGTGCCAGCAGTAGAGGTGTGGCTAGCTCCAATGAGCAGTTCTTC | CASSRGVASSNEQFF
TRBJ1-3 | TRBV29-1 | - | - | TGCAGCGTTGACGGGGGGGCCTCTGGAAACACCATATATTTT | CSVDGGASGNTIYF
TRBJ2-1 | TRBV28 | - | - | TGTGCCAGCAGTTTCAGGGCACTCGAACAGTTCTTC | CASSFRALEQFF
TRBJ2-3 | TRBV28 | - | - | TGTGCCAGCAGTGGGGCCGGGGCCGACACAGATACGCAGTATTTT | CASSGAGADTDTQYF
TRBJ2-2 | TRBV2 | - | TRBD1 | TGTGCCAGCAGCGCCCAAGGGACAGCGAACACCGGGGAGCTGTTTTTT | CASSAQGTANTGELFF
TRBJ2-3 | TRBV7-9 | - | TRBD1 | TGTGCCAGCAGCCAATGGGACAGGGAGGATACGCAGTATTTT | CASSQWDREDTQYF
TRBJ2-7 | TRBV6-6 | once | - | TGTGCCAGCAGTTACGGGGGCAGATACGAGCAGTACTTC | CASSYGGRYEQYF
TRBJ2-5 | TRBV12-5 | - | - | TGTGCTAGTGGTCCCGGCGCAGCTGGAGAGACCCAGTACTTC | CASGPGAAGETQYF
TRBJ1-3 | TRBV4-1 | - | - | TGCGCCAGCAGCCAAGGAGGGCAGGCCGGAAACACCATATATTTT | CASSQGGQAGNTIYF
TRBJ2-3 | TRBV15 | - | - | TGTGCCACCAGCAGAGGAGGGAGTGTTATTGTAGATACGCAGTATTTT | CATSRGGSVIVDTQYF
TRBJ1-1 | TRBV6-5 | - | TRBD1 | TGTGCCAGCAGGAAGGGACAGCAAATGAACACTGAAGCTTTCTTT | CASRKGQQMNTEAFF
TRBJ2-5 | TRBV6-5 | once | - | TGTGCCAGCACTCAATTCGGGGCGGGGACCCAGTACTTC | CASTQFGAGTQYF
TRBJ2-1 | TRBV4-2 | - | - | TGTGCCAGCAGCCAAGACTACGGATCCTACAATGAGCAGTTCTTC | CASSQDYGSYNEQFF
TRBJ2-1 | TRBV25-1 | - | - | TGTGCCAGCAGGAGGACAAGTTACAATGAGCAGTTCTTC | CASRRTSYNEQFF
TRBJ2-4 | TRBV28 | - | - | TGTGCCAGCAGTAACAGCGCCTTAGTGGCCAAAAACATTCAGTACTTC | CASSNSALVAKNIQYF